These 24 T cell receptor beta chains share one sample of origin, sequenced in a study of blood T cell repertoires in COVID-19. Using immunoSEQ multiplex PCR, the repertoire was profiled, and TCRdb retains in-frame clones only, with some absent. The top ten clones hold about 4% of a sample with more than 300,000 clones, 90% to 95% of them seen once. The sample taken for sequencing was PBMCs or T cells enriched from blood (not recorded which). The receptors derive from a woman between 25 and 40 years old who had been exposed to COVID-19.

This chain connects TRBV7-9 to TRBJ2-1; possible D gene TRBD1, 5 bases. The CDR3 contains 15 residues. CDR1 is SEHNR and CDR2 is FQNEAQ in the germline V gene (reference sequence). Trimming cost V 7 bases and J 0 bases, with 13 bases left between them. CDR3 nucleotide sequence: TGTGCCAGCACCCCTGGTCAGGGCTCCTACAATGAGCAGTTCTTC. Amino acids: CASTPGQGSYNEQFF.

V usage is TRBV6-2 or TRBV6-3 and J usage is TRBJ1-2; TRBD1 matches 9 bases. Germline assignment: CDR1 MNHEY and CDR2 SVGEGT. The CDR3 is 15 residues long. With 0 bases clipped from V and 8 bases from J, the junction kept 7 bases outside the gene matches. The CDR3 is CASSYSDRGRSGYTF. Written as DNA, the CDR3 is TGTGCCAGCAGTTACTCGGACAGGGGTAGATCGGGCTACACCTTC.

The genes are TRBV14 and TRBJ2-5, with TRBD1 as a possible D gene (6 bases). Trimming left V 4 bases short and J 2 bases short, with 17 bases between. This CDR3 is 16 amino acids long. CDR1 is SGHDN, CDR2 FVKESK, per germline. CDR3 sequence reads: CASSLLWGQGQETQYF. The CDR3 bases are TGTGCCAGCAGCCTTCTATGGGGGCAGGGTCAAGAGACCCAGTACTTC.

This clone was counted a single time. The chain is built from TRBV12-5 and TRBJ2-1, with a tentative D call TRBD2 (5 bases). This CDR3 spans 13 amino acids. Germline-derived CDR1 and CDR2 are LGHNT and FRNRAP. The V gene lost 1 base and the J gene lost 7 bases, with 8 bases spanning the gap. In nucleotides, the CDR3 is TGTGCTAGTGGTTTGGCCGGGAAAAATGAGCAGTTCTTC. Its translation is CASGLAGKNEQFF.

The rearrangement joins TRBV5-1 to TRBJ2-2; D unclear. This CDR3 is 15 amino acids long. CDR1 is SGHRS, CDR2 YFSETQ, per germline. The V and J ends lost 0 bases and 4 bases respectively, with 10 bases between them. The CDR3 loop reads CASSLDSRFTGELFF. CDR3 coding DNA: TGCGCCAGCAGCTTGGATTCCCGGTTCACCGGGGAGCTGTTTTTT.

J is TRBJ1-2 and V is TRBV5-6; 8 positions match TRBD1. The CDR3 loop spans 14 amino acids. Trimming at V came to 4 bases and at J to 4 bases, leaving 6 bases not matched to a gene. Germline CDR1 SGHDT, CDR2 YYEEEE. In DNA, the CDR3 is TGTGCCAGCAGCACTACGACAGGGGCCTATGGCTACACCTTC. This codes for CASSTTTGAYGYTF.

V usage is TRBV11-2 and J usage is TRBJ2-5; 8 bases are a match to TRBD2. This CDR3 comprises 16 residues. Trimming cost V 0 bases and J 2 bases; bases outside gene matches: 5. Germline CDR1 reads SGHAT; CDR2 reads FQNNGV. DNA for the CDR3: TGTGCCAGCAGCTTAGAAATTAGCGGGGCACAAGAGACCCAGTACTTC. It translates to CASSLEISGAQETQYF.

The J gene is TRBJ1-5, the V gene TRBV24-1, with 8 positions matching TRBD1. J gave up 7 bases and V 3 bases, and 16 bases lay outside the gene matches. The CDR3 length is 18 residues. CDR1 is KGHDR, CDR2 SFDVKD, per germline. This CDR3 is CATSDRPLGQGALQPQHF. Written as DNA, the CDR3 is TGTGCCACCAGTGATCGACCCCTCGGGCAGGGGGCTTTACAGCCCCAGCATTTT.

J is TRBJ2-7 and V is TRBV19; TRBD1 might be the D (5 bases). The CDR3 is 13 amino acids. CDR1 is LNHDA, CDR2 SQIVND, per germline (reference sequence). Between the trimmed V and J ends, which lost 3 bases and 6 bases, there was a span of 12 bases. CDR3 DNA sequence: TGTGCCAGTAGTATTGACAGACTCGGCGAGCAGTACTTC. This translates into CASSIDRLGEQYF.

CDR3 sequence reads: CASSLADSLQETQYF. The CDR3 bases are TGCGCCAGCAGCTTGGCCGACAGCCTTCAAGAGACCCAGTACTTC. This sequence joins TRBV5-1 and TRBJ2-5, with a weak D call TRBD1 (5 bases). The V gene lost 0 bases and the J gene lost 2 bases, with 11 bases spanning the gap. This CDR3 region has 15 residues. Germline-derived CDR1 and CDR2 are SGHRS and YFSETQ. The entire variable domain, with the rest obtained from reference TRBV5-1 and TRBJ2-5, is as follows: KAGVTQTPRYLIKTRGQQVTLSCSPISGHRSVSWYQQTPGQGLQFLFEYFSETQRNKGNFPGRFSGRQFSNSRSEMNVSTLELGDSALYLCASSLADSLQETQYFGPGTRLLVL.

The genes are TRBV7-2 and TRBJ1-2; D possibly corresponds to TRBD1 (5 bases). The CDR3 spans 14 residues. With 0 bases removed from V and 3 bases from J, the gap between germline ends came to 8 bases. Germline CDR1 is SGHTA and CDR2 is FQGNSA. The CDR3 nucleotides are TGTGCCAGCAGCTTAGCATGGGGGGACTATGGCTACACCTTC. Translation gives CASSLAWGDYGYTF.

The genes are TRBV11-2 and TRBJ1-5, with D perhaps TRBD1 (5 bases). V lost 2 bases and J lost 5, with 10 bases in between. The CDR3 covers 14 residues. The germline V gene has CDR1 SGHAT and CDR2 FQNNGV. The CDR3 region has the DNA TGTGCCAGCAGCTTAAGGACATCCGATCAGCCCCAGCATTTT. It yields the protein CASSLRTSDQPQHF.

The CDR3 spells CASGRDRPYNEQFF. For the CDR3, the DNA is TGCGCCAGCGGTCGGGACAGGCCCTACAATGAGCAGTTCTTC. This chain joins TRBV5-1 and TRBJ2-1; 8 bases are shared with TRBD1. Trimming at V came to 7 bases and at J to 2 bases, leaving 5 bases not matched to a gene. The CDR3 runs 14 residues. Germline-derived CDR1 and CDR2 are SGHRS and YFSETQ.

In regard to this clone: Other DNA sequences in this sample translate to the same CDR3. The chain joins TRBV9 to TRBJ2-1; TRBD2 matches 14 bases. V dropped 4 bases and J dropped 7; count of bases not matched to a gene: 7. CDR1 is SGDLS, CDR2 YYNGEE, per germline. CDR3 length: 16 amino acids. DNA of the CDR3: TGTGCCAGCAGCCCGAGGACTAGCGGGGGGCTTAATGAGCAGTTCTTC. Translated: CASSPRTSGGLNEQFF.

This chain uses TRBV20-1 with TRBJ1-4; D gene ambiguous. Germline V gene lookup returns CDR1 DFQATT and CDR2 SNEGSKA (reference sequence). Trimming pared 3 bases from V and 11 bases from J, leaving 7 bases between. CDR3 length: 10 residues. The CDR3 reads CSASREKLFF. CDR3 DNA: TGCAGTGCTAGTCGGGAGAAACTGTTTTTT.

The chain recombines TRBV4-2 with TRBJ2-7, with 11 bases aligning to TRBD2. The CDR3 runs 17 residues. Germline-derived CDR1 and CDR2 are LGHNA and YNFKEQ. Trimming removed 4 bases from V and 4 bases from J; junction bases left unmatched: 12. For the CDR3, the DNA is TGTGCCAGCAGCCCGAACGGGGGACTAGCGGTCTTATACGAGCAGTACTTC. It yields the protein CASSPNGGLAVLYEQYF.

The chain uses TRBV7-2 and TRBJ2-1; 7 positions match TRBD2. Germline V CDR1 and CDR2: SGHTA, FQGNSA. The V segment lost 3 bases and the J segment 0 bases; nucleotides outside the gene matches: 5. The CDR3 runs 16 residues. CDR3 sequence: CASSLATSRSYNEQFF. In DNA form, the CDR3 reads TGTGCCAGCAGCTTGGCGACTAGCCGCTCCTACAATGAGCAGTTCTTC.

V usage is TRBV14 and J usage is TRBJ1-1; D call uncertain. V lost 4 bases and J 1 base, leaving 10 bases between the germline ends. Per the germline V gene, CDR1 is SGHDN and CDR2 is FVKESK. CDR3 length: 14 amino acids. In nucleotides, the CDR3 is TGTGCCAGCAGCCGGGGAGAGGGGAACACTGAAGCTTTCTTT. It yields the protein CASSRGEGNTEAFF.

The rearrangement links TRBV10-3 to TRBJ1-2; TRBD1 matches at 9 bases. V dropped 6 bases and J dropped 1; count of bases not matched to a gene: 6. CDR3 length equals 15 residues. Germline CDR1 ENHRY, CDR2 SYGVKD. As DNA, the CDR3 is TGTGCCATCAGGGGGACAGGGTCAATTAACTATGGCTACACCTTC. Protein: CAIRGTGSINYGYTF.

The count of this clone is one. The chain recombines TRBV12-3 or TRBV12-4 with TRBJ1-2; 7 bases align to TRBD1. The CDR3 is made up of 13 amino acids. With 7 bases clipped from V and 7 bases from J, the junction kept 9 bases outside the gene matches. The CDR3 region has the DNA TGTGCCAGCACTACAGGGGCGGCGGGTGGCTACACCTTC. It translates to CASTTGAAGGYTF.

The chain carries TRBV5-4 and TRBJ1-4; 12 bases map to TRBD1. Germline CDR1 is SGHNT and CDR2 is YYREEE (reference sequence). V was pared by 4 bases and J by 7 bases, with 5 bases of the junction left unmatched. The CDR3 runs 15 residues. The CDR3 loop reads CASSPGTGGVEKLFF. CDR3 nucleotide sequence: TGTGCCAGCAGCCCCGGGACAGGGGGCGTTGAAAAACTGTTTTTT.

As DNA, the CDR3 is TGTGCCAGCGAGGGACAGGGTATCCACGAGCAGTACTTC. This sequence encodes CASEGQGIHEQYF. The chain uses TRBV2 and TRBJ2-7, with 9 bases identical to TRBD1. This CDR3 is built from 13 residues. The germline V gene has CDR1 SNHLY and CDR2 FYNNEI. V gave up 8 bases and J gave up 5 bases; unmatched junction bases: 7.

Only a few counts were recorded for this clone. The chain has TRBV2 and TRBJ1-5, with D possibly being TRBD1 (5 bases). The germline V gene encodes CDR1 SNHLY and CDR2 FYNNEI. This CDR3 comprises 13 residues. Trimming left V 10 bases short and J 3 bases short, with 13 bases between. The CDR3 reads CAKQTGPNQPQHF. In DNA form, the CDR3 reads TGTGCCAAACAAACAGGACCCAATCAGCCCCAGCATTTT.

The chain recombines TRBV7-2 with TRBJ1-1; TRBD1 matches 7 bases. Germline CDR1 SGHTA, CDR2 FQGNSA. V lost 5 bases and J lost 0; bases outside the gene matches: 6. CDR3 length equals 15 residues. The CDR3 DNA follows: TGTGCCAGCAGCCGGACAGGTATTATGAACACTGAAGCTTTCTTT. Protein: CASSRTGIMNTEAFF.